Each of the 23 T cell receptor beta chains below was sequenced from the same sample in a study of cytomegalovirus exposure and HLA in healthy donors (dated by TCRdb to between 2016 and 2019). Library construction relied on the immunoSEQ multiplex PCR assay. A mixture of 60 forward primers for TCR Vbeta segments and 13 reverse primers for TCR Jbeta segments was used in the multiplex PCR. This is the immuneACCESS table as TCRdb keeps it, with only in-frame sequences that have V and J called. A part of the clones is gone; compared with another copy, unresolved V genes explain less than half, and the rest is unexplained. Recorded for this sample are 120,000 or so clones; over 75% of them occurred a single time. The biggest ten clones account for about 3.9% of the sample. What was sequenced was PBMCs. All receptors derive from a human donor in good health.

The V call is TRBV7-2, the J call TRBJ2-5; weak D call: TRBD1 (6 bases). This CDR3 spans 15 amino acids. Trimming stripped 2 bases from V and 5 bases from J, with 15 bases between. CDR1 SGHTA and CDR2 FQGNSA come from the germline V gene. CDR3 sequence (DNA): TGTGCCAGCAGCTTACCGACAGGCCTCCGGGAGACCCAGTACTTC. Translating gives CASSLPTGLRETQYF.

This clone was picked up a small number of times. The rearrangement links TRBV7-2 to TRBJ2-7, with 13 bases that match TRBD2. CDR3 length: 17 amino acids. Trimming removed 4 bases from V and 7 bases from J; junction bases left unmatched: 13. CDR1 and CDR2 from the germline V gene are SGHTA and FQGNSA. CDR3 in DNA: TGTGCCAGCAGCTCCTACAGGGGGCCGGGACTAGCGGGAGAGCAGTACTTC. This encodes CASSSYRGPGLAGEQYF.

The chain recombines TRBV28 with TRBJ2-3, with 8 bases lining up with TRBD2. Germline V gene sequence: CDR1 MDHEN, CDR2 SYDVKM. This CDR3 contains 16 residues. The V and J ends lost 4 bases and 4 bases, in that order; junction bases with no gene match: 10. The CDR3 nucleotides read TGTGCCAGCAGTTCCCGTATAGCGGGAAGTCCAGATACGCAGTATTTT. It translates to CASSSRIAGSPDTQYF.

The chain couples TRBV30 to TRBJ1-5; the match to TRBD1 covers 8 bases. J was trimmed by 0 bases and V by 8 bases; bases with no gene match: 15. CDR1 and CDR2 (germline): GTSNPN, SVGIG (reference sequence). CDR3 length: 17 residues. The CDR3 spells CARPRDRLIYSNQPQHF. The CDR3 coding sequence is TGTGCCCGACCCCGGGACAGGCTAATTTATAGCAATCAGCCCCAGCATTTT.

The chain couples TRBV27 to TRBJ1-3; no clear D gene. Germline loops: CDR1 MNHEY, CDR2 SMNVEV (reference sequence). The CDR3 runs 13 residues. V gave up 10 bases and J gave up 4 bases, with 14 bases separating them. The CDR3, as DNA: TGTGCCACTAGTCCAGCGCTGGGAAACACCATATATTTT. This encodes CATSPALGNTIYF.

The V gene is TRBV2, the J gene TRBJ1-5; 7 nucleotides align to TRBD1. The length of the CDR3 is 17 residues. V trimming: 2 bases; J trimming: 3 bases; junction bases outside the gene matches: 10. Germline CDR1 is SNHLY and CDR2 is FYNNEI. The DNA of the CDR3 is TGTGCCAGCAGTGAATCGGGGACAGAAATACCCAATCAGCCCCAGCATTTT. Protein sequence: CASSESGTEIPNQPQHF.

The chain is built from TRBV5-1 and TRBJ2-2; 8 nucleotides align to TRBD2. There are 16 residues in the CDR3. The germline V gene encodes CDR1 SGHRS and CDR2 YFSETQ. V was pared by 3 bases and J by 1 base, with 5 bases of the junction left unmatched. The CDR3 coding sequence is TGCGCCAGCAGCTCGGGGGGGGTTTGGAACACCGGGGAGCTGTTTTTT. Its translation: CASSSGGVWNTGELFF.

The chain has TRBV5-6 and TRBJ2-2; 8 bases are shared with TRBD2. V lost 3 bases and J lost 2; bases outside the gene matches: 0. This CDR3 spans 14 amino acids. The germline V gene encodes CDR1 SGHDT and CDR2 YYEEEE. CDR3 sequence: CASSWTSNTGELFF. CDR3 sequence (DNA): TGTGCCAGCAGCTGGACTAGCAACACCGGGGAGCTGTTTTTT. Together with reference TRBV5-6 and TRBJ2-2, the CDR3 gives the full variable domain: DAGVTQSPTHLIKTRGQQVTLRCSPKSGHDTVSWYQQALGQGPQFIFQYYEEEERQRGNFPDRFSGHQFPNYSSELNVNALLLGDSALYLCASSWTSNTGELFFGEGSRLTVL.

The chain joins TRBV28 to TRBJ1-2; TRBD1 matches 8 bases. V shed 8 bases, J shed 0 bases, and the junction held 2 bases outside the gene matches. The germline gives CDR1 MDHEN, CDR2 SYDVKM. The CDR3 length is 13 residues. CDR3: CASLDRANYGYTF. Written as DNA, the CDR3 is TGTGCCAGCTTGGACAGGGCTAACTATGGCTACACCTTC.

CDR3 amino acids: CATSRDQVGTGAEAFF. CDR3 coding DNA: TGTGCCACCAGCAGAGATCAAGTTGGGACAGGGGCTGAAGCTTTCTTT. The chain uses TRBV15 and TRBJ1-1; 10 nucleotides match TRBD1. The germline V gene has CDR1 LNHNV and CDR2 YYDKDF (reference sequence). The CDR3 is made up of 16 amino acids. The V gene end was trimmed by 0 bases and the J gene end by 6 bases; junction bases not matched to a gene: 7.

The CDR3, as DNA: TGCGCCAGCAGCTTGGTTCGTGGCGGGGTTGAGCAGTACTTC. Its protein is CASSLVRGGVEQYF. The chain joins TRBV5-1 to TRBJ2-7; possible D gene TRBD2, 6 bases. The CDR3 covers 14 residues. Germline V gene data show CDR1 as SGHRS and CDR2 as YFSETQ. Trimming removed 0 bases at V and 7 bases at J, with 14 bases between. Full variable domain (rest looked up from reference TRBV5-1 and TRBJ2-7): KAGVTQTPRYLIKTRGQQVTLSCSPISGHRSVSWYQQTPGQGLQFLFEYFSETQRNKGNFPGRFSGRQFSNSRSEMNVSTLELGDSALYLCASSLVRGGVEQYFGPGTRLTVT.

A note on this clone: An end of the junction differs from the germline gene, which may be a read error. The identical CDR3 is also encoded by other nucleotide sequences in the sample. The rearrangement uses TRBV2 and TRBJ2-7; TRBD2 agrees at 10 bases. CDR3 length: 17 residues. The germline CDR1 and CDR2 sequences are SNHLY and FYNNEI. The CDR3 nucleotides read TGTGCCAGCAGTGAAGTGACTAGCGGGTCCCGCTCCTATGAGCAGTACTTC. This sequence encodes CASSEVTSGSRSYEQYF.

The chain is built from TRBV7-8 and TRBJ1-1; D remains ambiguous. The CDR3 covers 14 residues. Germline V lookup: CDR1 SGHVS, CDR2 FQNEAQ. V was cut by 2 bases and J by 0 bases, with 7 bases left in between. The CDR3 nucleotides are TGTGCCAGCAGCTTACGGTTGGTGAACACTGAAGCTTTCTTT. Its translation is CASSLRLVNTEAFF.

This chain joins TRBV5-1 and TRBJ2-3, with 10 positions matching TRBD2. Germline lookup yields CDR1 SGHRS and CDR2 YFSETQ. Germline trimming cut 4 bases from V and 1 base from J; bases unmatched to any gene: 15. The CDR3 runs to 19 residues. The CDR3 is CASSPSGRAQFPRTDTQYF. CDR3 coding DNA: TGCGCCAGCAGCCCCAGCGGGAGGGCCCAATTCCCGCGCACAGATACGCAGTATTTT.

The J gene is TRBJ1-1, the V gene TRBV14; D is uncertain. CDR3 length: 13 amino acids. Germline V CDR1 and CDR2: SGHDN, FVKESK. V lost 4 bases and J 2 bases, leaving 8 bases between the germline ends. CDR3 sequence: CASSRSTNTEAFF. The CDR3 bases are TGTGCCAGCAGCCGATCGACTAACACTGAAGCTTTCTTT.

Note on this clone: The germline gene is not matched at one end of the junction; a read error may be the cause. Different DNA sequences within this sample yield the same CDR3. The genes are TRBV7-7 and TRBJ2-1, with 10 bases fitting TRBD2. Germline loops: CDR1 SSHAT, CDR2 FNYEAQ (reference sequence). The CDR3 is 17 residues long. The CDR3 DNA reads TGCGCTAGCACCTCAAGACTAGCGGGCCTCTCCTACAATGAGCAGTTCTTC. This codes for CASTSRLAGLSYNEQFF.

CDR3 in amino acids: CAISDVGSYEQYF. CDR3 nucleotides: TGTGCCATCAGTGACGTCGGTTCCTACGAGCAGTACTTC. This sequence joins TRBV10-3 and TRBJ2-7; D remains ambiguous. The germline V and J ends were trimmed by 3 bases and 1 base, with 7 bases remaining between them. CDR1 is ENHRY and CDR2 is SYGVKD in the germline V gene. This CDR3 spans 13 amino acids.

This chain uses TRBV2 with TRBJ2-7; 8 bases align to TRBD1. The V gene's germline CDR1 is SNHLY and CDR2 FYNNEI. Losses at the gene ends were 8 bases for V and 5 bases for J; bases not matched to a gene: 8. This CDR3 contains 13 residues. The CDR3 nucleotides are TGTGCCAGCGGAAAAATACAGGGGGACGAGCAGTACTTC. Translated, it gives CASGKIQGDEQYF.

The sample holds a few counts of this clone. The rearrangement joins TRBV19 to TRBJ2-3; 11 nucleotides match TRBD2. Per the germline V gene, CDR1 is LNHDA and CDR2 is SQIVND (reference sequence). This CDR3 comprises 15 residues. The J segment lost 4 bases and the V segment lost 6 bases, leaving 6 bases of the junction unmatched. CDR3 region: CASSQTSGKADTQYF. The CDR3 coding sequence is TGTGCCAGTAGCCAGACTAGCGGGAAAGCAGATACGCAGTATTTT.

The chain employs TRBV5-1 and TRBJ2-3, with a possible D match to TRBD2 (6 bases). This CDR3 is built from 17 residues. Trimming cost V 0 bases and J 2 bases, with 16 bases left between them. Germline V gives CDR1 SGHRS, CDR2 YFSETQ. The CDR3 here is CASSLAPVAGYTDTQYF. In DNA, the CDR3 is TGCGCCAGCAGCTTGGCTCCGGTTGCGGGATACACAGATACGCAGTATTTT.

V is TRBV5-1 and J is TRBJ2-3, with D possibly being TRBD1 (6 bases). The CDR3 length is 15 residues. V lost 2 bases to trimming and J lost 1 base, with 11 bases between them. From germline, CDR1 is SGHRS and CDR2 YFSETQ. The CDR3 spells CASSLTPGGTDTQYF. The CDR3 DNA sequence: TGCGCCAGCAGCTTAACGCCAGGGGGCACAGATACGCAGTATTTT.

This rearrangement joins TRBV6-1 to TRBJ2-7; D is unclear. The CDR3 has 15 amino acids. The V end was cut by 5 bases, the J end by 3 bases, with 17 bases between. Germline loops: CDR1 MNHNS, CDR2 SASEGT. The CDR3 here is CASSKTLNLGYEQYF. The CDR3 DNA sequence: TGTGCCAGCAGTAAGACACTTAACCTCGGCTACGAGCAGTACTTC.

DNA for the CDR3: TGTGCCAGCAGTGCAACAGGCTTATATGGCTACACCTTC. Amino acid sequence: CASSATGLYGYTF. J is TRBJ1-2 and V is TRBV6-5; possible D gene TRBD1, 5 bases. The CDR3 length is 13 residues. Trimming removed 5 bases from V and 5 bases from J, with 12 bases in between. The germline gives CDR1 MNHEY, CDR2 SVGAGI.